These 10 T cell receptor beta chains were all obtained from the same sample, sequenced in a study of breast tumors, draining lymph nodes, adjacent tissues. MiXCR was run by TCRdb on the multiplex PCR reads, yielding one entry per CDR3 protein. The repertoire includes about 12,000 distinct CDR3 sequences, around 36% of them detected once, and just over 14% sits in the top ten. The sequenced material came from breast tumor tissue. The source is a female donor with breast cancer. Some clones in this sample may be carry-over from other donors' samples.

This clonotype was picked up many times. The gene calls are TRBV5-1 and TRBJ2-2; D not certain. The length of the CDR3 is 14 residues. Germline V gene lookup returns CDR1 SGHRS and CDR2 YFSETQ. The V gene lost 0 bases and the J gene lost 7 bases, with 10 bases spanning the gap. The CDR3 DNA sequence: TGCGCCAGCAGCTTGGCCAGTAGAGGCGGGGAGCTGTTTTTT. Its translation: CASSLASRGGELFF. Looking up the rest from reference TRBV5-1 and TRBJ2-2 gives the full variable domain: KAGVTQTPRYLIKTRGQQVTLSCSPISGHRSVSWYQQTPGQGLQFLFEYFSETQRNKGNFPGRFSGRQFSNSRSEMNVSTLELGDSALYLCASSLASRGGELFFGEGSRLTVL.

This clonotype was seen at least ten times. The chain is built from TRBV12-3 or TRBV12-4 and TRBJ1-5; a weak D match, TRBD1 (6 bases). The CDR3 spans 14 residues. The V gene lost 5 bases and the J gene lost 7 bases, with 15 bases spanning the gap. CDR3 DNA sequence: TGTGCCAGCAGTCCCACAGGGTTTCGGCAGCCCCAGCATTTT. Protein: CASSPTGFRQPQHF.

Details on this clonotype: The junction does not match germline at one end; this may be a read error. The chain carries TRBV10-3 and TRBJ2-7; 7 nucleotides align to TRBD2. This CDR3 contains 15 residues. Germline V gene data show CDR1 as ENHRY and CDR2 as SYGVKD. CDR3 nucleotides: TGTGCTATCAGCGGGGACGTAGAGGGCCCCAACGAGCAGTACTTC. Translation gives CAISGDVEGPNEQYF.

This clonotype rates as medium-sized. The chain links TRBV6-5 to TRBJ1-2; tentatively, D is TRBD1 (5 bases). Trimming stripped 6 bases from V and 0 bases from J, with 8 bases between. The CDR3 covers 13 residues. From germline, CDR1 is MNHEY and CDR2 SVGAGI. CDR3 residues: CASRRDANYGYTF. CDR3 DNA: TGTGCCAGCAGGAGGGACGCTAACTATGGCTACACCTTC.

This clonotype was observed many times. The gene calls are TRBV27 and TRBJ2-5; D uncertain. Germline loops: CDR1 MNHEY, CDR2 SMNVEV (reference sequence). CDR3 size: 13 residues. Trimming shortened V by 5 bases and J by 2 bases, and 9 bases separated the two germline ends. CDR3 in amino acids: CASSPSTQETQYF. CDR3 bases: TGTGCCAGCAGTCCCTCGACACAAGAGACCCAGTACTTC.

The chain employs TRBV5-5 and TRBJ2-2; TRBD1 is a possible D gene (5 bases). Trimming shortened V by 10 bases and J by 0 bases, and 10 bases separated the two germline ends. Germline CDR1 is SGHKS and CDR2 is YYEKEE (reference sequence). The CDR3 is 13 amino acids. Written as DNA, the CDR3 is TGTGCCGTGGGGCTTGCGAACACCGGGGAGCTGTTTTTT. Translation: CAVGLANTGELFF.

This chain uses TRBV7-9 with TRBJ2-5; D not certain. The germline V and J ends were trimmed by 2 bases and 5 bases, with 12 bases remaining between them. This CDR3 contains 14 residues. CDR1 is SEHNR and CDR2 is FQNEAQ in the germline V gene (reference sequence). In nucleotides, the CDR3 is TGTGCCAGCAGCTTAAGTGGTACGACGGAGACCCAGTACTTC. Translating it yields CASSLSGTTETQYF. The full variable domain, its missing parts supplied by reference TRBV7-9 and TRBJ2-5, is DTGVSQNPRHKITKRGQNVTFRCDPISEHNRLYWYRQTLGQGPEFLTYFQNEAQLEKSRLLSDRFSAERPKGSFSTLEIQRTEQGDSAMYLCASSLSGTTETQYFGPGTRLLVL.

In nucleotides, the CDR3 is TGTGCCAGCAGCCAAGATAGCGGGAGTACAGATACGCAGTATTTT. It encodes CASSQDSGSTDTQYF. The genes are TRBV4-2 and TRBJ2-3, with 9 bases lining up with TRBD2. The CDR3 is 15 amino acids. Trimming at V came to 0 bases and at J to 3 bases, leaving 1 base not matched to a gene. Germline V lookup: CDR1 LGHNA, CDR2 YNFKEQ.

For this clonotype: One junction end disagrees with the germline gene, perhaps due to a read error. The chain carries TRBV4-1 and TRBJ1-1; no reliable D call. Per germline, CDR1 MGHRA and CDR2 YSYEKL. CDR3 size: 16 residues. The CDR3 bases are TGCGCCAGCAGCCAAGATTGGTCAGTTAAGAACACTGAAGCTTCCTTT. It encodes CASSQDWSVKNTEASF.

This clonotype has at least ten counts. V is TRBV20-1 and J is TRBJ2-3; 8 bases map to TRBD2. Germline CDR1 reads DFQATT; CDR2 reads SNEGSKA (reference sequence). The CDR3 runs 14 residues. V lost 6 bases, J lost 0 bases, and 5 bases stayed unmatched. CDR3 protein: CSAQRESSTDTQYF. Here the CDR3 DNA reads TGCAGTGCCCAGCGGGAGTCAAGCACAGATACGCAGTATTTT.